The next 22 T cell receptor beta chains were all read from a single sample in a study of T cells expressing NK-cell markers. From its re-call of the 5' RACE reads, TCRdb lists each CDR3 protein once, without DNA. This sample lists about 32,000 distinct CDR3 sequences; its ten largest clones have 50% to 75%. Sequenced input: blood T cells: a sorted CD56 or NKG2C T cell subset, CD4+ or CD8+ T cells, or bulk PBMC T cells (not recorded which). All receptors derive from a woman between 18 and 70 years old in good health.

This chain uses TRBV6-1 with TRBJ2-3; TCRdb gives TRBD2 as the D gene, but with no DNA this cannot be confirmed. Germline CDR1 reads MNHNS; CDR2 reads SASEGT. The length of the CDR3 is 16 residues. This CDR3 is CASSDQAGGGTDTQYF.

V usage is TRBV2 and J usage is TRBJ2-7; TCRdb reports TRBD2, a call that lacks DNA to check it against. The CDR3 is made up of 14 amino acids. CDR1 and CDR2 (germline): SNHLY, FYNNEI. CDR3 amino acids: CASSEVLEGHEQYF.

The chain has TRBV7-8 and TRBJ1-1; TCRdb gives TRBD1 as the D gene, but with no DNA this cannot be confirmed. From germline, CDR1 is SGHVS and CDR2 FQNEAQ. The CDR3 is made up of 13 amino acids. The CDR3 sequence is CASSSDRGPEAFF.

This rearrangement joins TRBV24-1 to TRBJ1-1; TCRdb calls TRBD1, which cannot be checked without DNA. The CDR3 spans 16 residues. CDR1 KGHDR and CDR2 SFDVKD come from the germline V gene. CDR3 protein: CATSDQRDRANTEAFF.

CDR3 region: CASSPRRASSYEQYF. The V gene is TRBV4-1, the J gene TRBJ2-7; without DNA, the TCRdb call of TRBD2 cannot be checked. The V gene's germline CDR1 is MGHRA and CDR2 YSYEKL. The CDR3 contains 15 residues.

The chain combines TRBV7-3 with TRBJ1-6. This CDR3 has 14 residues. CDR1 and CDR2 from the germline V gene are SGHTA and FQGTGA. The CDR3 sequence: CASSFSTANSPLHF.

This rearrangement joins TRBV19 to TRBJ1-1; TCRdb's D call, TRBD1, is unchecked because there is no DNA. Germline loops: CDR1 LNHDA, CDR2 SQIVND (reference sequence). The CDR3 is made up of 15 amino acids. Here the CDR3 reads CASIDPGPVNTEAFF.

This chain links TRBV12-3 or TRBV12-4 with TRBJ1-2; lacking DNA, the TRBD1 call made by TCRdb goes unchecked. CDR3 length: 11 amino acids. The CDR3 loop is CASSRDRDCTF.

This chain uses TRBV5-1 with TRBJ2-7; the D call from TCRdb, TRBD1, cannot be confirmed without DNA. The CDR3 runs 15 residues. Germline loops: CDR1 SGHRS, CDR2 YFSETQ. The CDR3 spells CASRPGDGGPYEQYF.

This rearrangement joins TRBV5-1 to TRBJ1-1; TCRdb's D gene call, TRBD1, goes unchecked for lack of DNA. The CDR3 runs to 14 residues. The V gene's germline CDR1 is SGHRS and CDR2 YFSETQ. The CDR3 sequence: CASTETGISTEAFF. Full variable domain (rest looked up from reference TRBV5-1 and TRBJ1-1): KAGVTQTPRYLIKTRGQQVTLSCSPISGHRSVSWYQQTPGQGLQFLFEYFSETQRNKGNFPGRFSGRQFSNSRSEMNVSTLELGDSALYLCASTETGISTEAFFGQGTRLTVV.

V usage is TRBV25-1 and J usage is TRBJ2-1. CDR1 and CDR2 from the germline V gene are MGHDK and SYGVNS. The CDR3 sequence is 12 residues long. The CDR3 loop is CASSGTSDEQFF.

The genes are TRBV10-3 and TRBJ1-6; checking the TCRdb D call of TRBD1 is not possible without DNA. The CDR3 has 16 residues. The germline V gene encodes CDR1 ENHRY and CDR2 SYGVKD. The CDR3 protein is CAISEVEEGGNSPLHF.

This rearrangement joins TRBV5-5 to TRBJ1-2; TCRdb lists TRBD1, though no DNA is available to test this call. From germline, CDR1 is SGHKS and CDR2 YYEKEE (reference sequence). The CDR3 extends over 14 amino acids. The CDR3 sequence: CASSPTVNGYGYTF. Full variable domain (remainder filled in from reference TRBV5-5 and TRBJ1-2): DAGVTQSPTHLIKTRGQQVTLRCSPISGHKSVSWYQQVLGQGPQFIFQYYEKEERGRGNFPDRFSARQFPNYSSELNVNALLLGDSALYLCASSPTVNGYGYTFGSGTRLTVV.

The chain couples TRBV6-5 to TRBJ2-7. From germline, CDR1 is MNHEY and CDR2 SVGAGI. The CDR3 loop spans 16 amino acids. CDR3 loop: CASSYSIVRGSYEQYF.

The chain combines TRBV20-1 with TRBJ2-7; TCRdb selects TRBD1, and the lack of DNA leaves this call unchecked. The CDR3 is 14 amino acids. Germline CDR1 and CDR2: DFQATT and SNEGSKA (reference sequence). The CDR3 protein is CSARDPGTDYEQYF.

The chain is built from TRBV4-1 and TRBJ1-4. Germline lookup yields CDR1 MGHRA and CDR2 YSYEKL. The CDR3 is made up of 12 amino acids. The CDR3 protein is CASSHLEEKLFF.

The chain couples TRBV27 to TRBJ2-1; with no DNA, the TCRdb D assignment of TRBD1 cannot be verified. The germline V gene encodes CDR1 MNHEY and CDR2 SMNVEV (reference sequence). This CDR3 comprises 14 residues. CDR3 protein: CASSLGTGNNEQFF.

This rearrangement joins TRBV15 to TRBJ2-2; TCRdb reports TRBD1, a call that lacks DNA to check it against. Germline V gives CDR1 LNHNV, CDR2 YYDKDF (reference sequence). This CDR3 contains 18 residues. Here the CDR3 reads CATSRDQSGGRRTGELFF.

V usage is TRBV9 and J usage is TRBJ1-5; TCRdb proposes TRBD1, but this gene call is untestable without DNA. Germline V CDR1 and CDR2: SGDLS, YYNGEE. This CDR3 spans 15 amino acids. CDR3 sequence: CASSPQGYDNQPQHF.

J is TRBJ1-1 and V is TRBV2. CDR1 SNHLY and CDR2 FYNNEI come from the germline V gene. CDR3 length: 11 residues. Here the CDR3 reads CASGGGTEAFF.

The chain's CDR3 is CASSLEVNREGYNEQFF. V and J are TRBV5-1 and TRBJ2-1; as DNA is missing, the TRBD2 call by TCRdb cannot be tested. The CDR3 covers 17 residues. Germline CDR1 reads SGHRS; CDR2 reads YFSETQ.

This rearrangement joins TRBV6-1 to TRBJ2-3. The CDR3 loop spans 16 amino acids. Per the germline V gene, CDR1 is MNHNS and CDR2 is SASEGT. The CDR3 spells CASRIVGRSSTDTQYF.